These 18 T cell receptor beta chains came from one sample sequenced in a study of blood T cell repertoires in COVID-19. The method was immunoSEQ multiplex PCR; TCRdb's version includes in-frame clones alone and lacks a portion of them. The table lists hundreds of thousands of clones, approximately 80% of them singletons. The specimen was PBMCs or T cells enriched from blood (not recorded which). The source of these receptors is a man aged 35 to 55 who had been exposed to COVID-19.

This clone was counted only a few times. The rearrangement links TRBV6-5 to TRBJ1-3; a weak D match, TRBD1 (5 bases). The CDR3 covers 15 residues. The V end was cut by 2 bases, the J end by 4 bases, with 12 bases between. CDR1 is MNHEY, CDR2 SVGAGI, per germline. The CDR3 region has the DNA TGTGCCAGCAGTTACGGGGCAGGGTACGGAAACACCATATATTTT. This codes for CASSYGAGYGNTIYF.

The CDR3 nucleotides are TGTGCCAGCTCACCGGACAGTCTTAGCAATCAGCCCCAGCATTTT. It yields the protein CASSPDSLSNQPQHF. This chain uses TRBV18 with TRBJ1-5; perhaps TRBD1 as D (6 bases). The CDR3 loop spans 15 amino acids. V lost 3 bases and J lost 0, with 9 bases in between. Germline CDR1 and CDR2: KGHSH and LQKENI.

This clone was counted a few times. This chain links TRBV3-1 (or the pseudogene TRBV3-2) with TRBJ1-3; 7 bases fit TRBD1. Losses at the gene ends were 2 bases for V and 0 bases for J; bases not matched to a gene: 7. CDR3 size: 17 residues. Germline CDR1 and CDR2: LGHDT and YNNKEL (reference sequence). CDR3 protein: CASSQRGTASSGNTIYF. The CDR3 bases are TGTGCCAGCAGCCAACGAGGGACAGCCTCCTCTGGAAACACCATATATTTT.

V and J are TRBV4-1 and TRBJ2-1; no clear D. V lost 4 bases, J lost 4 bases, and 5 bases lay in between. The CDR3 has 12 residues. Germline lookup yields CDR1 MGHRA and CDR2 YSYEKL. The CDR3 DNA is TGCGCCAGCAGCCCCCCGTACAATGAGCAGTTCTTC. It yields the protein CASSPPYNEQFF.

This clone occurred a few times. The rearrangement uses TRBV19 and TRBJ1-5; D gene unclear. V lost 1 base and J lost 8, with 15 bases in between. The CDR3 totals 15 residues. The V gene's germline CDR1 is LNHDA and CDR2 SQIVND (reference sequence). The DNA for the CDR3 is TGTGCCAGTAGTATAGGTCAGAGGGATGGGGAGCCCCAGCATTTT. It codes for CASSIGQRDGEPQHF.

The rearrangement joins TRBV19 to TRBJ2-3; D is unresolved. This CDR3 has 11 amino acids. Trimming left V 7 bases short and J 1 base short, with 3 bases between. Looked up from germline, CDR1 is LNHDA and CDR2 is SQIVND (reference sequence). The CDR3: CASIGTDTQYF. CDR3 sequence (DNA): TGTGCCAGTATAGGCACAGATACGCAGTATTTT.

CDR3 residues: CASSDPNSPLHF. CDR3 coding DNA: TGTGCCAGCAGTGATCCAAATTCACCCCTCCACTTT. V gene TRBV2 combines with J gene TRBJ1-6, with D unclear. CDR3 length equals 12 residues. Deletions cut 3 bases from V and 7 bases from J, with 4 bases between. Germline V gene sequence: CDR1 SNHLY, CDR2 FYNNEI.

The chain uses TRBV7-2 and TRBJ2-1; TRBD1 is a possible D gene (5 bases). The CDR3 length is 14 residues. Germline V gives CDR1 SGHTA, CDR2 FQGNSA. Between the trimmed V and J ends, which lost 2 bases and 10 bases, there was a span of 15 bases. The DNA of the CDR3 is TGTGCCAGCAGCTTAACCCCCCAGGGCGGCGAGCAGTTCTTC. Protein sequence: CASSLTPQGGEQFF. The whole variable domain, remainder taken from reference TRBV7-2 and TRBJ2-1, is GAGVSQSPSNKVTEKGKDVELRCDPISGHTALYWYRQSLGQGLEFLIYFQGNSAPDKSGLPSDRFSAERTGGSVSTLTIQRTQQEDSAVYLCASSLTPQGGEQFFGPGTRLTVL.

V usage is TRBV27 and J usage is TRBJ1-5, with D tentatively TRBD1 (6 bases). The CDR3 has 14 residues. V lost 3 bases to trimming and J lost 6 bases, with 12 bases between them. In germline, CDR1 is MNHEY, CDR2 SMNVEV (reference sequence). CDR3 protein: CASSLGGARQPQHF. The CDR3 DNA sequence: TGTGCCAGCAGTTTGGGGGGGGCCCGTCAGCCCCAGCATTTT.

CDR3 residues: CASWSGQGARFGNTIYF. CDR3 in DNA: TGTGCCAGTTGGTCGGGACAGGGGGCTAGATTTGGAAACACCATATATTTT. V is TRBV19 and J is TRBJ1-3, with 12 positions matching TRBD1. V was pared by 8 bases and J by 3 bases, with 11 bases of the junction left unmatched. The germline V gene has CDR1 LNHDA and CDR2 SQIVND (reference sequence). This CDR3 is built from 17 residues.

The chain joins TRBV5-6 to TRBJ1-2, with TRBD1 matching over 9 bases. Trimming removed 4 bases from V and 4 bases from J; junction bases left unmatched: 2. This CDR3 has 13 residues. CDR1 is SGHDT, CDR2 YYEEEE, per germline. The DNA for the CDR3 is TGTGCCAGCAGCCTGGACAGGGGCTATGGCTACACCTTC. Translated: CASSLDRGYGYTF.

The chain links TRBV30 to TRBJ2-7, with a possible D match to TRBD2 (6 bases). Germline V lookup: CDR1 GTSNPN, CDR2 SVGIG (reference sequence). This CDR3 is 13 amino acids long. Deletions cut 5 bases from V and 3 bases from J, with 14 bases between. The CDR3, as DNA: TGTGCCTGGGCGGGAACATCTTACTACGAGCAGTACTTC. Amino acid sequence: CAWAGTSYYEQYF. The complete variable domain, with remaining parts taken from reference TRBV30 and TRBJ2-7, reads SQTIHQWPATLVQPVGSPLSLECTVEGTSNPNLYWYRQAAGRGLQLLFYSVGIGQISSEVPQNLSASRPQDRQFILSSKKLLLSDSGFYLCAWAGTSYYEQYFGPGTRLTVT.

The chain links TRBV27 to TRBJ1-5; TRBD1 aligns across 10 bases. V lost 5 bases, J lost 7 bases, and 5 bases stayed unmatched. Germline CDR1 MNHEY, CDR2 SMNVEV (reference sequence). This CDR3 comprises 14 residues. CDR3 nucleotide sequence: TGTGCCAGCAGTACCCGGACAGGGGGACAGCCCCAGCATTTT. It translates to CASSTRTGGQPQHF.

This chain joins TRBV6-6 and TRBJ2-7, with a tentative D call TRBD1 (6 bases). This CDR3 contains 14 residues. Germline CDR1 MNHNY, CDR2 SVGAGI (reference sequence). V was trimmed by 6 bases and J by 4 bases, leaving 16 bases between them. For the CDR3, the DNA is TGTGCCAGCAGAATAAGACAGGAGAGTTACGAGCAGTACTTC. It is translated as CASRIRQESYEQYF.

The V call is TRBV18, the J call TRBJ2-1; maybe TRBD1 (6 bases). The CDR3 runs to 14 residues. The V end was cut by 5 bases, the J end by 9 bases, with 17 bases between. The V gene's germline CDR1 is KGHSH and CDR2 LQKENI. The CDR3 here is CASSSGQFLGEQFF. Here the CDR3 DNA reads TGTGCCAGCTCATCCGGACAGTTTTTGGGTGAGCAGTTCTTC.

This chain joins TRBV9 and TRBJ1-2, with a tentative D call TRBD1 (6 bases). Per germline, CDR1 SGDLS and CDR2 YYNGEE. Trimming removed 0 bases at V and 1 base at J, with 10 bases between. The CDR3 totals 15 residues. The CDR3 coding sequence is TGTGCCAGCAGCGTAGGGGGGCAGGGTAACTATGGCTACACCTTC. It translates to CASSVGGQGNYGYTF.

The J gene is TRBJ1-2, the V gene TRBV21-1; the table's D call, TRBD1, has no DNA check behind it. TRBV21-1 constitutes a pseudogene. This CDR3 spans 14 amino acids. The CDR3 bases are TGTGCCAGGCCCAGGCAGGGACAGGGTGGAGGCTACACCTTC. As protein: CARPRQGQGGGYTF.

This chain uses TRBV12-5 with TRBJ1-3, with unresolved D. V gave up 5 bases and J gave up 4 bases, with 15 bases separating them. The CDR3 spans 15 residues. Germline assignment: CDR1 LGHNT and CDR2 FRNRAP. The CDR3 loop reads CASGPAVVQGNTIYF. CDR3 coding DNA: TGTGCTAGTGGTCCAGCGGTGGTGCAGGGAAACACCATATATTTT.